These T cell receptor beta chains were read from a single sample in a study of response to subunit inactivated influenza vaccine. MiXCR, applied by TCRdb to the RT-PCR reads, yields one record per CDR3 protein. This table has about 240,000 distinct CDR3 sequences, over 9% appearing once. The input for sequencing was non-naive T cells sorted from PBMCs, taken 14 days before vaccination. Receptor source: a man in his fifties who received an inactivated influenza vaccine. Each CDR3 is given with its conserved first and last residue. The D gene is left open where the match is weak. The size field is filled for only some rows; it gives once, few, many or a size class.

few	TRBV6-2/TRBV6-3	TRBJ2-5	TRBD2	CASSYTSGGRLQETQYF	TGTGCCAGCAGTTACACCAGCGGGGGAAGACTTCAAGAGACCCAGTACTTC
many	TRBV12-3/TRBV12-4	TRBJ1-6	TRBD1	CASTPGQGNSPLHF	TGTGCCAGCACCCCGGGACAGGGTAATTCACCCCTCCACTTT
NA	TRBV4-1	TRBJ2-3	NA	CASSQVLSFQPDTQYF	TGCGCCAGCAGCCAAGTTTTATCGTTTCAGCCAGATACGCAGTATTTT
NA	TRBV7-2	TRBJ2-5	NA	CASSPPGHQETQYF	TGTGCCAGCAGCCCCCCAGGGCATCAAGAGACCCAGTACTTC
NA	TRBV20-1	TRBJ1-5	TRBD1	CSASPGTGASFVDQPQHF	TGCAGTGCTAGTCCCGGGACAGGGGCCTCCTTTGTCGATCAGCCCCAGCATTTT
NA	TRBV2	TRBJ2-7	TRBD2	CASRGGVSYEQYF	TGTGCCAGCCGCGGGGGGGTGTCCTACGAGCAGTACTTC
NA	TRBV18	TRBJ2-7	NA	CASSPMGRRYEQYF	TGTGCCAGCTCACCAATGGGGCGTAGGTACGAGCAGTACTTC
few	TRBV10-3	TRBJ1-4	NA	CAIQSSNDEKLFF	TGTGCCATCCAGTCCTCAAACGATGAAAAACTGTTTTTT
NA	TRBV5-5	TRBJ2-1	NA	CASSLIRTYEQFF	TGTGCCAGCAGCTTAATTCGGACGTATGAGCAGTTCTTC
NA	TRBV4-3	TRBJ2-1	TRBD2	CASSLGPGTSGRSEQFF	TGCGCCAGCAGCCTGGGTCCCGGGACTAGCGGGAGGAGTGAGCAGTTCTTC
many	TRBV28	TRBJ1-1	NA	CASFSVNTEAFF	TGTGCCAGCTTCTCGGTGAACACTGAAGCTTTCTTT
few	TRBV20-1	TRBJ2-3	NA	CSARAGPGAPTDTQYF	TGCAGTGCTAGAGCTGGGCCTGGAGCCCCAACAGATACGCAGTATTTT
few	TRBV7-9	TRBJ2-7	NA	CASSGGPNYEQYF	TGTGCCAGCAGCGGCGGCCCGAACTACGAGCAGTACTTC
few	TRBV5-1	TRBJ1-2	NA	CASSLEGTRGYTF	TGCGCCAGCAGCTTGGAGGGGACGAGGGGCTACACCTTC
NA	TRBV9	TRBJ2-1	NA	CASSASHLGNEQFF	TGTGCCAGCAGCGCCTCCCACTTGGGCAATGAGCAGTTCTTC
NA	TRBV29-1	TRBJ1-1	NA	CSVVGQRKNTEAFF	TGCAGCGTTGTAGGGCAGAGAAAGAACACTGAAGCTTTCTTT
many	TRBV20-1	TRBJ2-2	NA	CSARWGGVGELFF	TGCAGTGCTAGATGGGGGGGCGTCGGGGAGCTGTTTTTT
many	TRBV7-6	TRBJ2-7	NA	CASSPRSGKTSYEQYF	TGTGCCAGCAGCCCGAGATCGGGGAAGACCTCCTACGAGCAGTACTTC